This T cell receptor (beta chain) was observed in a study of T cell changes during pregnancy in multiple sclerosis. Clones were sequenced by immunoSEQ multiplex PCR, and TCRdb holds only the in-frame ones, with some missing. This table has approximately 38,000 clones, roughly 94% appearing once. The CDR3 runs to 15 residues. Germline trimming cut 0 bases from V and 10 bases from J; bases unmatched to any gene: 5. Germline values: CDR1 LNHNV, CDR2 YYDKDF (reference sequence). Sequenced here: peripheral blood, sampled in the third trimester of pregnancy. V and J are TRBV15 and TRBJ2-1; 11 bases align to TRBD2. The TCR was taken from a female donor with multiple sclerosis, enrolled in a pregnancy study. The CDR3 is CATSRDLAGGPEQFF. CDR3 nucleotides: TGTGCCACCAGCAGAGATCTAGCGGGGGGACCAGAGCAGTTCTTC.